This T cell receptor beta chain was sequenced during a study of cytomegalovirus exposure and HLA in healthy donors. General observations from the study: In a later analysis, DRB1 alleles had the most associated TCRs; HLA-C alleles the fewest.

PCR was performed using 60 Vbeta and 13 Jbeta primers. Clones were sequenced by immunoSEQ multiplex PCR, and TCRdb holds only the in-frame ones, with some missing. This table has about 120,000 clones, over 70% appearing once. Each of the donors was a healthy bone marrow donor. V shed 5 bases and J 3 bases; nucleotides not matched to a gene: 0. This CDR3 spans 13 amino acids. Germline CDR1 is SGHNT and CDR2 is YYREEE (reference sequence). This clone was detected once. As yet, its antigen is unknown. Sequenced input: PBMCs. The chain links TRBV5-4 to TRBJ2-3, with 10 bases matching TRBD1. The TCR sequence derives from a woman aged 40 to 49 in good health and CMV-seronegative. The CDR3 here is CASRGQGTDTQYF. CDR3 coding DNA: TGTGCCAGCAGGGGACAGGGGACAGATACGCAGTATTTT.